This TCR beta chain was recorded in a study of T cell repertoires in cytomegalovirus infection. Study at large: Recently described HLA-C-restricted plus well-studied HLA-B-restricted CMV epitopes were used. Matching HLA type and CMV infection were both indicated by public TCR beta signatures. Study-wide results and caveats: In two of eight donors, the top clonotype was HLA-C-restricted CMV-specific.

MiXCR, run by TCRdb on the reads, gives a single entry per CDR3 protein. This sample has around 77,000 distinct CDR3 sequences, with 20% found just once. Deletions cut 8 bases from V and 1 base from J, with 14 bases between. This CDR3 spans 14 amino acids. From germline, CDR1 is SEHNR and CDR2 FQNEAQ (reference sequence). A remark on this clonotype: The antigen is not known.

This receptor was taken from a human donor in good health (CMV status not recorded). Some clones in this sample may be carry-over from other donors' samples. Source: CD8+ T cells from cultured PBMCs, taken from culture after CMV antigen stimulation. This chain joins TRBV7-9 and TRBJ1-1; D is undetermined. Here the CDR3 reads CASRREGKNTEAFF. The CDR3 DNA sequence: TGTGCCAGCCGTAGAGAGGGCAAGAACACTGAAGCTTTCTTT.